The clone carrying this TCR beta chain was recorded at least ten times. At one end, the junction sequence differs from germline, possibly due to a read error. A second PCR, run for roughly 6 to 11 cycles, used a sample-barcoded 5' primer plus a J-beta primer mix. TCRdb re-called the 5' RACE reads with MiXCR, one entry per CDR3 protein. The table has 710,000 or so distinct CDR3 sequences, approximately 29% seen once. This CDR3 has 15 residues. In germline, CDR1 is SGHTA, CDR2 FQGNSA. This entry belongs to a study of blood T cells in healthy people across ages. The V and J genes are TRBV7-2 and TRBJ1-2; D not certain. The receptor's source is a woman older than 75 in good health. Sequencing input: blood. The CDR3, as DNA: TGTGCCAGCAACTACCCCGCAGGACGTGATAATGGGTACACCTTC. Its protein is CASNYPAGRDNGYTF. Complete variable domain (other parts from reference TRBV7-2 and TRBJ1-2): GAGVSQSPSNKVTEKGKDVELRCDPISGHTALYWYRQSLGQGLEFLIYFQGNSAPDKSGLPSDRFSAERTGGSVSTLTIQRTQQEDSAVYLCASNYPAGRDNGYTFGSGTRLTVV.